The rows below give T cell receptor beta chains drawn from one sample of a study of T cell repertoires in cytomegalovirus infection. Antigens for these TCRs are unknown. TCRdb passed the reads through MiXCR, listing each CDR3 protein once. The table lists some 940,000 distinct CDR3 sequences, roughly 31% of them singletons, with roughly an eighth in the top ten. The source material was cultured CD8+ T cells from PBMCs, sampled from culture after CMV antigen stimulation. The origin of the receptors is a human donor in good health (CMV status not recorded). Some clones in this sample may be carry-over from other donors' samples. Each CDR3 is given without its conserved first and last residue.

j_call,v_call,cdr3_aa
TRBJ1-5,TRBV6-5,ASTARANQPQH
TRBJ2-2,TRBV27,ASSLWGGRELF
TRBJ2-1,TRBV7-9,ASSPEDLGGTYNEQF
TRBJ2-7,TRBV4-1,ASSQVEEHNEQY
TRBJ1-3,TRBV7-9,ASSDRALSGNTIY
TRBJ1-3,TRBV2,ASKPLGRSGNTIY
TRBJ2-1,TRBV7-2,ASSPRIPGQGEDEQF
TRBJ1-1,TRBV12-3/TRBV12-4,ASSSSSGDTEAF
TRBJ1-6,TRBV27,ASSLVGAGSPLH
TRBJ2-3,TRBV2,ASLYYRGGDTDTQY
TRBJ2-3,TRBV7-8,ASSLVYSTDTQY
TRBJ1-4,TRBV6-6,ASVSDRGAEKLF
TRBJ2-7,TRBV5-8,ASSSSGTSIEQY
TRBJ2-5,TRBV11-2,ASSRRTSGGYQETQY
TRBJ1-4,TRBV4-2,ASSQEQNNEKLF
TRBJ1-5,TRBV2,ASRTGWNQPQH
TRBJ2-2,TRBV11-2,ATSVMRGGTGELF
TRBJ1-5,TRBV7-6,VSSLEGGFSNQPQH
TRBJ1-2,TRBV6-5,ASSSDVAAGHYGYT
TRBJ1-1,TRBV12-3/TRBV12-4,ASSWGFEAF
TRBJ2-5,TRBV4-1,ASSLLEVAAQETQY
TRBJ1-6,TRBV11-2,ASSLLGQGNPFYNSPLH